This entry concerns a single T cell receptor (beta chain). The data stem from a study of blood T cell repertoires in COVID-19. Study summary: Collection of acute and convalescent COVID-19 samples took place in the United States, Italy and Spain. From T cells, B-cell-depleted T cells, or PBMCs came the material, which was cDNA or gDNA.

V lost 5 bases, J lost 3 bases, and 10 bases lay in between. The CDR3 is 13 amino acids. Germline lookup yields CDR1 MGHRA and CDR2 YSYEKL. In the authors' workflow: Estimated nucleated cell counts came from reference gene primer amplification. Clones were read by immunoSEQ multiplex PCR, and TCRdb kept only the in-frame ones, dropping some. The V and J calls and clone size were taken over from that table, and D and trimming were inferred from the DNA. The table shows around 480,000 clones, with about nine tenths occurring only once. In Seattle, patients joined the study during active infection and were tracked longitudinally.

Sequencing used peripheral blood. The sequence was obtained from a woman between 50 and 59 years old with COVID-19, enrolled during active disease. The chain joins TRBV4-1 to TRBJ1-1; D call uncertain. The CDR3 is CASSESGYTEAFF. The CDR3 DNA reads as TGCGCCAGCAGCGAATCAGGATACACTGAAGCTTTCTTT.